This is a list of T cell receptor beta chains from one sample in a study of patients and donors after allogeneic stem cell transplantation. TCRdb fed the RT-PCR reads into MiXCR, producing one record per CDR3 protein. This table has about a million distinct CDR3 sequences, more than 15% appearing once. The sequenced sample consisted of blood, either unsorted or a sorted T cell fraction (not recorded which). The receptor set was obtained from a human donor who was either an allogeneic HSCT recipient or a stem cell or donor lymphocyte infusion donor (not recorded which). It is not recorded whose cells these are; they may come from a transplant donor. Both conserved end residues are trimmed from each CDR3. The order of the fields is V gene, D gene, CDR3 protein. The D gene is left open where the match is weak.

TRBV7-6,TRBD1,ASSSLKDRAYGYT
TRBV2,.,ASKGPGSTEAF
TRBV20-1,TRBD1,SAPRDSSIPEAF
TRBV5-1,TRBD1,ASSLAGQVNTGELF
TRBV4-3,.,ASSLVNGGSYEQY
TRBV21-1,.,ASSKGTHSGNTIY
TRBV20-1,.,SAPRATPGAGNTIY
TRBV27,.,ASGRQRERSEAF
TRBV6-2/TRBV6-3,.,ASGWGETQY
TRBV29-1,TRBD1,SARDSSYKQY
TRBV12-3/TRBV12-4,.,ASSLSVNQPQH
TRBV7-8,.,ASSLPGIEAYNSPLH
TRBV13,.,ASSSGDQPQH
TRBV9,.,ASSIGGMETQY
TRBV6-1,TRBD2,ASSPFTSGSYEQY
TRBV4-1,TRBD2,ASSQGVAGGFYNEQF
TRBV4-2,.,ASSPRDPPNYGYT
TRBV6-5,.,ASSYTGWGTEAF
TRBV6-6,.,ARAGLVEAF
TRBV6-2/TRBV6-3,TRBD1,ASTLTVTTGDRGDGYT
TRBV27,.,ASSFLGPRFYGYT
TRBV12-3/TRBV12-4,.,ASSPRAGAF
TRBV12-3/TRBV12-4,TRBD2,ASSFGGVQSSYEQY
TRBV7-9,.,ASSLVPGYSYEQY
TRBV29-1,.,SAAGTDSGNTIY
TRBV5-1,.,ASSTPGGFGYT
TRBV20-1,TRBD2,SARDRGGRPNIQY
TRBV12-3/TRBV12-4,TRBD2,ASSGGGRAIKEQF
TRBV7-2,.,ASSLARGVEEF
TRBV7-2,TRBD1,ASSEQLQGAEAF
TRBV5-1,TRBD2,ASGSGLATDTQY
TRBV29-1,TRBD1,SVSPGTGAYEQY
TRBV15,.,ATRKPGRKDEQY
TRBV6-4,TRBD2,ASSDDLAGSDTQY
TRBV7-3,TRBD2,ASSYRGRASGENTGELF
TRBV10-3,TRBD1,AADRDRGPGGTGELF
TRBV5-1,.,ASSLGRVEVKDEQF
TRBV27,.,ASSLSGAAYEQY
TRBV12-3/TRBV12-4,TRBD1,ASSPGTETLRAF
TRBV2,TRBD2,ASSLLGLARYEQY
TRBV2,.,ASSVDFNTEAF
TRBV20-1,TRBD2,SASATSGRGDEQF
TRBV7-9,TRBD1,ASSAGTAHSPLH
TRBV12-3/TRBV12-4,TRBD1,ASSSTGSVSYEQY
TRBV12-3/TRBV12-4,.,ASSLREGAGNTIY
TRBV4-2,.,ASSPTVQQGTGELF
TRBV5-1,.,ASSLGAGRTDTQY
TRBV9,.,ASSGELSSYNSPLH
TRBV4-2,.,ASSQDRAGSNQPQH
TRBV15,.,ATSRDFEQY
TRBV5-1,TRBD1,ASSLGTANTEAF
TRBV12-3/TRBV12-4,TRBD1,ASSPLTGWAEAF
TRBV4-2,TRBD2,ASSQRRAGETQY
TRBV6-2/TRBV6-3,.,ASTVGGRSQPQH
TRBV7-2,.,ASSLGGGRKNYGYT